Sequencing of this T cell receptor beta chain was carried out in a study of identical twins. MiXCR was run by TCRdb on the 5' RACE reads, yielding one entry per CDR3 protein. The sample shows 420,000 or so distinct CDR3 sequences, about 18% of them seen only once. The sequenced material came from naive T cells sorted from blood. The TCR originated in a man in his fifties in good health.

DNA for the CDR3: TGTGCCACCAGCAGAGATAGCTCCTCCTACAATGAGCAGTTCTTC. As protein: CATSRDSSSYNEQFF. V usage is TRBV15 and J usage is TRBJ2-1; D unclear. With 0 bases removed from V and 0 bases from J, the gap between germline ends came to 6 bases. The CDR3 has 15 amino acids. Germline values: CDR1 LNHNV, CDR2 YYDKDF (reference sequence).